This TCR beta chain was captured in a study of tissue T cells after allogeneic stem cell transplantation. Using immunoSEQ multiplex PCR, the repertoire was profiled, and TCRdb retains in-frame clones only, with some absent. Of 45,000 to 50,000 clones in the sample, nearly 75% were seen once. Comment on this clone: Its antigen remains unidentified. Mouse names are used for the genes. The CDR3 end lies 1 residue beyond the end of the read and is filled in from the germline J gene.

Germline V lookup: CDR1 NNHDY, CDR2 SYVADS. This CDR3 is built from 14 residues. V was clipped by 1 base and J by 0 bases, with 5 bases between them. Study findings and constraints: Some tissue clones might be persisting host cells; their alloreactivity or antigen specificity was not determined. Only a limited share of tissue TCRs appeared in blood or spleen. Anatomically similar tissues had similar TCR repertoires within each patient.

This clonotype was obtained from a pool of C57BL/6 mice in good health. Sequences were obtained from sorted cells pooled from one or two spleens. The rearrangement links TRBV13-3 to TRBJ1-3; D is unresolved. The sequenced part of the CDR3 DNA is TGTGCCAGCAGTGATTTCATTTCTGGAAATACGCTCTAT. As protein: CASSDFISGNTLY. The entire CDR3 reads CASSDFISGNTLYF. Supplemented by reference TRBV13-3 and TRBJ1-3, the full variable domain reads EAAVTQSPRSKVAVTGGKVTLSCHQTNNHDYMYWYRQDTGHGLRLIHYSYVADSTEKGDIPDGYKASRPSQENFSLILELASLSQTAVYFCASSDFISGNTLYFGEGSRLIVV.